The 26 T cell receptor beta chains below were found in one sample sequenced in a study of blood T cell repertoires in COVID-19 (dated by TCRdb to about 2020). Preparation of the library involved the immunoSEQ multiplex PCR assay. TCRdb took this table from immuneACCESS and kept in-frame rearrangements with V and J called. Such tables lack part of the clones; where checked against another copy, unresolved V genes explain under half of the gap, and the rest is unexplained. Here the sample has under 350,000 clones; around 85% occur a single time. Of the sample, roughly 4.2% falls within the top ten clones. Specimen: PBMCs or T cells enriched from blood (not recorded which). The receptors derive from a woman aged 40 to 55 with acute COVID-19.

This clone was detected a few times. V is TRBV5-1 and J is TRBJ2-7; 8 nucleotides line up with TRBD1. Per germline, CDR1 SGHRS and CDR2 YFSETQ. Trimming at V came to 6 bases and at J to 1 base, leaving 9 bases not matched to a gene. The CDR3 has 15 residues. Here the CDR3 reads CASTRTGTGSYEQYF. Written as DNA, the CDR3 is TGCGCCAGCACCAGGACCGGGACAGGTTCCTACGAGCAGTACTTC.

The rearrangement uses TRBV11-3 and TRBJ1-3; TRBD1 agrees at 9 bases. V was pared by 5 bases and J by 2 bases, with 4 bases of the junction left unmatched. Germline-derived CDR1 and CDR2 are SGHNT and YENEEA. The CDR3 is made up of 15 amino acids. This CDR3 reads CASSPGTGPGNTIYF. CDR3 bases: TGTGCCAGCAGCCCTGGGACAGGGCCTGGAAACACCATATATTTT.

The chain recombines TRBV6-1 with TRBJ2-6, with TRBD1 identical over 7 bases. J gave up 3 bases and V 4 bases, and 9 bases lay outside the gene matches. The germline V gene has CDR1 MNHNS and CDR2 SASEGT. CDR3 size: 17 residues. CDR3 DNA: TGTGCCAGCAGTGCACAGGGGTTTTCGGGTGGGGCCAACGTCCTGACTTTC. It yields the protein CASSAQGFSGGANVLTF.

The rearrangement links TRBV6-5 to TRBJ2-3, with D possibly TRBD2 on 6 matching bases. This CDR3 has 14 amino acids. Germline V gene lookup returns CDR1 MNHEY and CDR2 SVGAGI. Trimming took 6 bases from V and 2 from J, leaving 12 bases between them. Written as DNA, the CDR3 is TGTGCCAGCAGGGAGGGCAGGAACACAGATACGCAGTATTTT. Its protein product is CASREGRNTDTQYF.

V gene TRBV5-1 combines with J gene TRBJ1-3; 7 bases map to TRBD1. Germline V gene lookup returns CDR1 SGHRS and CDR2 YFSETQ. V shed 0 bases and J 3 bases; nucleotides not matched to a gene: 6. The CDR3 runs to 16 residues. The CDR3 DNA is TGCGCCAGCAGCTTGGATGGCAGGGGGTTTGGAAACACCATATATTTT. Protein: CASSLDGRGFGNTIYF.

The genes are TRBV7-2 and TRBJ2-3, with D possibly being TRBD2 (7 bases). Germline CDR1 reads SGHTA; CDR2 reads FQGNSA. The CDR3 spans 15 residues. Trimming removed 3 bases at V and 4 bases at J, with 14 bases between. The CDR3 loop reads CASSFGGRSADTQYF. The CDR3 region has the DNA TGTGCCAGCAGCTTCGGGGGGCGTAGCGCAGATACGCAGTATTTT.

The chain has TRBV2 and TRBJ1-6; TRBD1 might be the D (6 bases). Germline assignment: CDR1 SNHLY and CDR2 FYNNEI. The CDR3 covers 14 residues. V was pared by 11 bases and J by 5 bases, with 16 bases between. The DNA for the CDR3 is TGTGCCGTACAGGGTATTGGGGATAATTCACCCCTCCACTTT. Translating it yields CAVQGIGDNSPLHF.

The chain combines TRBV25-1 with TRBJ2-1; D might be TRBD2 (6 bases). This CDR3 comprises 15 residues. V dropped 5 bases and J dropped 6 bases, with 17 bases sitting between them. Germline V gene data show CDR1 as MGHDK and CDR2 as SYGVNS. CDR3 in amino acids: CASSQGWAGSNEQFF. The DNA for the CDR3 is TGTGCCAGCAGTCAGGGTTGGGCGGGATCCAATGAGCAGTTCTTC. The whole variable domain, filled in from reference TRBV25-1 and TRBJ2-1, reads EADIYQTPRYLVIGTGKKITLECSQTMGHDKMYWYQQDPGMELHLIHYSYGVNSTEKGDLSSESTVSRIRTEHFPLTLESARPSHTSQYLCASSQGWAGSNEQFFGPGTRLTVL.

The sample holds one count of this clone. CDR3 protein: CASSPEGGSGANVLTF. The CDR3 DNA is TGTGCCAGCTCACCGGAAGGGGGCTCTGGGGCCAACGTCCTGACTTTC. The V call is TRBV18, the J call TRBJ2-6; a possible D gene is TRBD1 (6 bases). Germline values: CDR1 KGHSH, CDR2 LQKENI. The germline V and J ends were trimmed by 3 bases and 0 bases, with 9 bases remaining between them. This CDR3 has 16 amino acids.

CDR3 amino acids: CASSFGTGDYGYTF. The CDR3 DNA follows: TGTGCCAGCAGCTTCGGGACAGGGGACTATGGCTACACCTTC. The chain combines TRBV6-5 with TRBJ1-2, with 10 bases matching TRBD1. This CDR3 contains 14 residues. Trimming removed 6 bases from V and 3 bases from J; junction bases left unmatched: 4. The germline gives CDR1 MNHEY, CDR2 SVGAGI.

The V and J genes are TRBV3-1 (or the pseudogene TRBV3-2) and TRBJ2-4, with 14 bases fitting TRBD2. The CDR3 covers 15 residues. Germline V gives CDR1 LGHDT, CDR2 YNNKEL (reference sequence). V lost 5 bases to trimming and J lost 5 bases; unmatched junction nucleotides: 2. The CDR3 DNA follows: TGTGCCAGCAGCGCGACTAGCGGGAGGGAAAACATTCAGTACTTC. Translation: CASSATSGRENIQYF.

This chain uses TRBV2 with TRBJ1-6; a possible D gene is TRBD1 (5 bases). The CDR3 is 13 residues long. V lost 8 bases to trimming and J lost 16 bases, with 21 bases between them. The germline V gene has CDR1 SNHLY and CDR2 FYNNEI. The CDR3 here is CASHGVGTVSLHF. CDR3 DNA: TGTGCCAGCCATGGAGTGGGGACTGTTTCTCTCCACTTT.

The J gene is TRBJ2-7, the V gene TRBV5-1, with D unresolved. The CDR3 is 15 amino acids. Trimming removed 0 bases at V and 0 bases at J, with 10 bases between. Germline V CDR1 and CDR2: SGHRS, YFSETQ. The CDR3 loop is CASSLEPQTSYEQYF. In nucleotides, the CDR3 is TGCGCCAGCAGCTTGGAGCCACAGACCTCCTACGAGCAGTACTTC.

The chain has TRBV5-1 and TRBJ1-2; 7 bases are shared with TRBD1. The trim removed 2 bases at V and 6 bases at J, leaving 10 bases unmatched. Germline-derived CDR1 and CDR2 are SGHRS and YFSETQ. The length of the CDR3 is 15 residues. The CDR3 DNA sequence: TGCGCCAGCAGCTTAACAGGGGATGGTCGGGATGGCTACACCTTC. Its translation is CASSLTGDGRDGYTF.

The rearrangement uses TRBV19 and TRBJ1-5, with TRBD1 matching over 8 bases. This CDR3 comprises 15 residues. V was clipped by 5 bases and J by 6 bases; unmatched bases: 9. Germline lookup yields CDR1 LNHDA and CDR2 SQIVND (reference sequence). The CDR3: CASSLTGGGPQPQHF. The CDR3 DNA sequence: TGTGCCAGTAGTCTCACAGGGGGAGGGCCTCAGCCCCAGCATTTT.

The chain has TRBV12-3 or TRBV12-4 and TRBJ1-3; D is uncertain. V gave up 4 bases and J gave up 0 bases, with 4 bases separating them. This CDR3 has 13 residues. CDR3 in DNA: TGTGCCAGCAGTTCCTTCTCTGGAAACACCATATATTTT. As protein: CASSSFSGNTIYF.

This clone was recorded a few times. The chain combines TRBV5-6 with TRBJ1-4; D might be TRBD1 (6 bases). The CDR3 loop spans 17 amino acids. Trimming removed 3 bases from V and 0 bases from J, with 15 bases in between. Per germline, CDR1 SGHDT and CDR2 YYEEEE. The CDR3: CASSWGPTRATNEKLFF. The DNA of the CDR3 is TGTGCCAGCAGCTGGGGGCCCACCCGGGCAACTAATGAAAAACTGTTTTTT.

The V and J genes are TRBV7-2 and TRBJ2-4; D ambiguous. CDR1 is SGHTA, CDR2 FQGNSA, per germline. V was trimmed by 6 bases and J by 3 bases, leaving 15 bases between them. CDR3 length: 15 residues. The CDR3 loop is CASSVQTVDKNIQYF. The CDR3, as DNA: TGTGCCAGCAGTGTCCAAACAGTAGACAAAAACATTCAGTACTTC.

The chain carries TRBV18 and TRBJ1-4, with D maybe TRBD1 (5 bases). With 3 bases removed from V and 4 bases from J, the gap between germline ends came to 15 bases. CDR3 length equals 16 residues. The germline gives CDR1 KGHSH, CDR2 LQKENI. The CDR3 here is CASSPIRQKINEKLFF. The CDR3 DNA follows: TGTGCCAGCTCACCCATCCGACAGAAAATTAATGAAAAACTGTTTTTT.

The rearrangement joins TRBV18 to TRBJ2-1, with a weak D call TRBD1 (6 bases). This CDR3 has 16 amino acids. Trimming removed 3 bases at V and 6 bases at J, with 18 bases between. Per germline, CDR1 KGHSH and CDR2 LQKENI. CDR3 sequence (DNA): TGTGCCAGCTCACCTGTCGTTCAGGGGTCTGCCAATGAGCAGTTCTTC. Translated: CASSPVVQGSANEQFF. Together with reference TRBV18 and TRBJ2-1, the CDR3 gives the full variable domain: NAGVMQNPRHLVRRRGQEARLRCSPMKGHSHVYWYRQLPEEGLKFMVYLQKENIIDESGMPKERFSAEFPKEGPSILRIQQVVRGDSAAYFCASSPVVQGSANEQFFGPGTRLTVL.

The chain uses TRBV20-1 and TRBJ2-7; tentatively, D is TRBD2 (5 bases). The CDR3 covers 13 residues. Germline V gene data show CDR1 as DFQATT and CDR2 as SNEGSKA (reference sequence). V was cut by 3 bases and J by 0 bases, with 9 bases left in between. Here the CDR3 reads CSASRGNSYEQYF. For the CDR3, the DNA is TGCAGTGCTAGTCGGGGAAACTCCTACGAGCAGTACTTC.

The chain uses TRBV5-4 and TRBJ2-7; a weak D match, TRBD1 (5 bases). CDR3 length equals 17 residues. V lost 2 bases and J lost 6, with 24 bases in between. Per the germline V gene, CDR1 is SGHNT and CDR2 is YYREEE (reference sequence). As DNA, the CDR3 is TGTGCCAGCAGCTTTATCCTGACAGACGGTACGTTGTTCGAGCAGTACTTC. Protein sequence: CASSFILTDGTLFEQYF. The full variable domain, in which reference TRBV5-4 and TRBJ2-7 provide the parts outside the CDR3, is ETGVTQSPTHLIKTRGQQVTLRCSSQSGHNTVSWYQQALGQGPQFIFQYYREEENGRGNFPPRFSGLQFPNYSSELNVNALELDDSALYLCASSFILTDGTLFEQYFGPGTRLTVT.

The chain recombines TRBV7-2 with TRBJ2-6, with D hard to call. CDR3 size: 16 residues. V was trimmed by 1 base and J by 0 bases, leaving 7 bases between them. CDR1 is SGHTA, CDR2 FQGNSA, per germline. The CDR3 DNA is TGTGCCAGCAGCTTAGGACACCTCTCTGGGGCCAACGTCCTGACTTTC. Its protein is CASSLGHLSGANVLTF.

This clone was seen a handful of times. V usage is TRBV29-1 and J usage is TRBJ1-2; D call uncertain. V shed 4 bases and J shed 0 bases, with 12 bases lying between them. This CDR3 contains 14 residues. The germline V gene has CDR1 SQVTM and CDR2 ANQGSEA. The CDR3 here is CSVGPNGANYGYTF. The CDR3 coding sequence is TGCAGCGTTGGGCCAAACGGGGCTAACTATGGCTACACCTTC.

This sequence joins TRBV29-1 and TRBJ2-7, with TRBD2 identical over 7 bases. Trimming removed 5 bases from V and 1 base from J; junction bases left unmatched: 11. The germline V gene has CDR1 SQVTM and CDR2 ANQGSEA. The CDR3 loop spans 15 amino acids. As DNA, the CDR3 is TGCAGCGTTAGGCGGAAGCGGGAAGGGTCCTACGAGCAGTACTTC. Encoded protein: CSVRRKREGSYEQYF.

The chain has TRBV7-8 and TRBJ1-3; D ambiguous. The V end lost 8 bases, the J end lost 0 bases, and 11 bases lay between the germline ends. CDR1 SGHVS and CDR2 FQNEAQ come from the germline V gene. The CDR3 sequence is 14 residues long. As DNA, the CDR3 is TGTGCCAGCGGAGAGACCGGCTCTGGAAACACCATATATTTT. This encodes CASGETGSGNTIYF.